A single T cell receptor beta chain is shown here with its context. The data were taken from a study of blood T cell repertoires in COVID-19. As processed by the authors: Using reference gene primer amplification, nucleated cell counts were estimated. TCRdb's copy holds only in-frame clones and misses some; the assay was immunoSEQ multiplex PCR. V, J and clone size are taken as reported in that table, and D and trimming were inferred from the DNA itself. The data contain under 200,000 clones, 82% of them seen just once; the ten biggest clones take up 4% to 6.5%. Participant reports of clinical history set cohort assignment. Germline loops: CDR1 ENHRY, CDR2 SYGVKD. CDR3 length: 17 residues. V was clipped by 3 bases and J by 9 bases, with 23 bases between them.

Sequencing was carried out using PBMCs or T cells enriched from blood (not recorded which). The chain couples TRBV10-3 to TRBJ1-4; D is uncertain. The source of this sequence is a woman in her fifties or sixties with acute COVID-19. CDR3 sequence (DNA): TGTGCCATCAGTGATCCCACCGATCCGGGCGGGAGTCAAAAACTGTTTTTT. Translating it yields CAISDPTDPGGSQKLFF.